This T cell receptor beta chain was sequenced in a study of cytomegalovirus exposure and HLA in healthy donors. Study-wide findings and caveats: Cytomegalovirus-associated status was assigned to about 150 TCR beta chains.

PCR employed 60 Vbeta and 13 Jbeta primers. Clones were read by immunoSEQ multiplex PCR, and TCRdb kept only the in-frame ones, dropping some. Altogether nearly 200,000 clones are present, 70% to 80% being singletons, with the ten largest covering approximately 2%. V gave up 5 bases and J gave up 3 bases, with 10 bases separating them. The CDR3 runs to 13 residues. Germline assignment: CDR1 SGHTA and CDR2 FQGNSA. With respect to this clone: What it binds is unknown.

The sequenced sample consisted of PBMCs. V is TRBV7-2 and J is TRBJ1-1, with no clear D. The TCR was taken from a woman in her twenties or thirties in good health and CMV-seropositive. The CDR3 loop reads CASSPGVHTEAFF. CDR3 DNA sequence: TGTGCCAGCAGCCCCGGGGTACACACTGAAGCTTTCTTT. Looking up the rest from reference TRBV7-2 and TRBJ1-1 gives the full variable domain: GAGVSQSPSNKVTEKGKDVELRCDPISGHTALYWYRQSLGQGLEFLIYFQGNSAPDKSGLPSDRFSAERTGGSVSTLTIQRTQQEDSAVYLCASSPGVHTEAFFGQGTRLTVV.